These T cell receptor beta chains were read from a single sample in a study of shared clonotypes between healthy human individuals. TCRdb keeps only in-frame clones here, not all; method: immunoSEQ multiplex PCR. Among 780,000 or so clones, around 70% were seen once, and the ten largest hold about 1.8%. Sequencing input: memory CD4+ T cells sorted from blood. The origin of the receptors is a woman in her 30s in good health. The CDR3 runs from the conserved cysteine through the conserved F or W.

V gene	CDR3 protein
TRBV27	CASSPQPLSTDTQYF
TRBV20-1	CSAQPGAEQYF
TRBV11-3	CASSLARGPINEQFF
TRBV5-8	CASVRRGEGEQYF
TRBV4-1	CASSQDGGYGYTF
TRBV18	CASSPTGFWGYTF
TRBV7-9	CASSYAGAWDEQYF
TRBV6-6	CASSSTAGQSNYGYTF
TRBV5-6	CASSYFSGSGPYEQYF
TRBV28	CASSLVRGGRTDTQYF
TRBV5-4	CASKKDRDHEKLFF
TRBV5-1	CASSPGLAENTGELFF
TRBV2	CASTRESYNEQFF
TRBV5-1	CASSLDVPSYNEQFF
TRBV29-1	CSVPREERKNTEAFF
TRBV27	CASSMTGVGGYTF
TRBV30	CAWSVWVYTEAFF
TRBV7-2	CASRGFDPRYGYTF
TRBV6-1	CASRTGQDRQPQHF
TRBV10-3	CAISESDRGAYEQYF
TRBV5-3	CARSAPSECNNEQFF
TRBV28	CASSHRQGARGYTF
TRBV5-6	CASSLTVSYEQYF
TRBV7-9	CASRESSGVYEQYF
TRBV6-1	CASSADGRSYEQYF
TRBV30	CAWSGMGAPTEAFF
TRBV2	CASSSGSPNNQPQHF
TRBV10-2	CASSESAGGLKLFF
TRBV27	CASKVPGTGANVLTF
TRBV6-6	CASSQQGVQPQHF
TRBV25-1	CASRTGGYEQYF
TRBV18	CASSASGIYNEQFF
TRBV28	CASSRNREGEQYF
TRBV6-4	CASSEGAGEIYGYTF
TRBV5-8	CASSFGQLSSYEQYF
TRBV27	CASSLRANRGNQPQHF
TRBV5-1	CASSFPRSSYEQYF
TRBV28	CATYGGTNTEAFF
TRBV5-1	CASSPNLVITEAFF
TRBV6-6	CASGPLAGEGGYTF
TRBV6-6	CASRPRTGNQPQHF
TRBV5-1	CASSTGQAEDEAFF
TRBV27	CASSAKLGVAPQHF
TRBV28	CASIQGGQGWYEQYF
TRBV5-1	CASSLAPSGQARSGANVLTF
TRBV4-2	CASSPKRVTSGYNEQFF
TRBV9	CASSPRSRGWGEKLFF
TRBV4-1	CASSSSRWGAEENIQYF
TRBV6-1	CATSSSGNTIYF
TRBV19	CASSMRQRSKLNEKLFF